Following are 19 T cell receptor beta chains from one sample sequenced in a study of blood T cell repertoires in COVID-19. Sequencing was performed with immunoSEQ multiplex PCR; in TCRdb, only in-frame clones are kept and a portion is missing. Of about 200,000 clones in the sample, roughly four fifths were seen once. The sample consisted of peripheral blood. These receptors were obtained from a woman at least 80 years old with COVID-19, enrolled during active disease.

V usage is TRBV7-8 and J usage is TRBJ1-1; 8 nucleotides agree with TRBD1. This CDR3 comprises 16 residues. Germline V lookup: CDR1 SGHVS, CDR2 FQNEAQ. The V gene end was trimmed by 4 bases and the J gene end by 5 bases; junction bases not matched to a gene: 12. This CDR3 is CASSSRSRGQRTEAFF. The CDR3 DNA sequence: TGTGCCAGCAGCTCCCGGTCCAGGGGGCAACGAACTGAAGCTTTCTTT.

V and J are TRBV7-8 and TRBJ1-3, with D unclear. The CDR3 consists of 15 residues. CDR1 SGHVS and CDR2 FQNEAQ come from the germline V gene. V was cut by 1 base and J by 2 bases, with 9 bases left in between. Here the CDR3 reads CASSLGSAAGNTIYF. The CDR3 DNA is TGTGCCAGCAGCTTAGGGTCAGCGGCTGGAAACACCATATATTTT.

The chain carries TRBV6-5 and TRBJ1-5; D not certain. V was pared by 8 bases and J by 2 bases, with 13 bases between. From germline, CDR1 is MNHEY and CDR2 SVGAGI. The CDR3 is 14 amino acids. This chain's CDR3 is CASGRSGRNQPQHF. The CDR3 DNA sequence: TGTGCCAGCGGGAGATCAGGCCGCAATCAGCCCCAGCATTTT.

The chain carries TRBV2 and TRBJ1-6, with a tentative D call TRBD1 (6 bases). Germline V lookup: CDR1 SNHLY, CDR2 FYNNEI. There are 14 residues in the CDR3. The V end lost 8 bases, the J end lost 10 bases, and 18 bases lay between the germline ends. CDR3 residues: CASGLQGGESPLHF. Written as DNA, the CDR3 is TGTGCCAGCGGGTTACAGGGAGGGGAGTCACCCCTCCACTTT.

The chain links TRBV3-1 (or the pseudogene TRBV3-2) to TRBJ2-1; 7 nucleotides line up with TRBD2. The CDR3 has 15 residues. V was clipped by 1 base and J by 4 bases; unmatched bases: 4. Germline V gene data show CDR1 as LGHDT and CDR2 as YNNKEL (reference sequence). CDR3 in amino acids: CASSQVGGRYNEQFF. As DNA, the CDR3 is TGTGCCAGCAGCCAAGTCGGGGGGAGGTACAATGAGCAGTTCTTC.

CDR3: CASSRQPGTSGFRGSYEQYF. The DNA for the CDR3 is TGTGCCAGCAGTCGCCAACCCGGGACTAGCGGTTTTAGGGGATCCTACGAGCAGTACTTC. This sequence joins TRBV6-6 and TRBJ2-7, with 11 bases lining up with TRBD2. The CDR3 has 20 amino acids. Losses at the gene ends were 5 bases for V and 1 base for J; bases not matched to a gene: 19. Germline values: CDR1 MNHNY, CDR2 SVGAGI (reference sequence).

This clone appeared a few times. The V and J genes are TRBV3-1 (or the pseudogene TRBV3-2) and TRBJ1-5; no firm D call. Deletions cut 3 bases from V and 10 bases from J, with 16 bases between. CDR3 length equals 14 residues. CDR1 is LGHDT, CDR2 YNNKEL, per germline (reference sequence). The CDR3 sequence is CASSQVTGEGPQHF. The CDR3 DNA is TGTGCCAGCAGCCAGGTTACCGGGGAGGGTCCCCAGCATTTT.

The J gene is TRBJ2-5, the V gene TRBV3-1 (or the pseudogene TRBV3-2); 7 bases fit TRBD1. Germline V gene lookup returns CDR1 LGHDT and CDR2 YNNKEL (reference sequence). The CDR3 extends over 18 amino acids. V trimming: 2 bases; J trimming: 2 bases; junction bases outside the gene matches: 14. This CDR3 is CASSQKLGRGQLQETQYF. The CDR3 DNA is TGTGCCAGCAGCCAAAAGCTCGGTAGGGGACAGTTACAAGAGACCCAGTACTTC.

The chain has TRBV6-5 and TRBJ2-2, with D possibly being TRBD2 (6 bases). Trimming shortened V by 8 bases and J by 7 bases, and 20 bases separated the two germline ends. This CDR3 has 15 amino acids. The germline V gene encodes CDR1 MNHEY and CDR2 SVGAGI. CDR3 amino acids: CASARGSGGGGELFF. The CDR3 DNA reads as TGTGCCAGCGCCAGAGGTAGCGGAGGAGGCGGGGAGCTGTTTTTT.

This rearrangement joins TRBV12-3 or TRBV12-4 to TRBJ1-2; possibly TRBD1 for D (6 bases). The CDR3 length is 13 residues. V gave up 3 bases and J gave up 8 bases, with 13 bases separating them. The CDR3 loop reads CASSFNRVSGYTF. In nucleotides, the CDR3 is TGTGCCAGCAGTTTTAACAGGGTAAGCGGCTACACCTTC.

This chain joins TRBV9 and TRBJ2-3; D is uncertain. The V gene's germline CDR1 is SGDLS and CDR2 YYNGEE. This CDR3 has 15 residues. V lost 0 bases and J 0 bases, leaving 8 bases between the germline ends. The CDR3 reads CASSVGGSSTDTQYF. The DNA for the CDR3 is TGTGCCAGCAGCGTAGGCGGCTCTAGCACAGATACGCAGTATTTT.

This clone was detected once. V and J are TRBV5-3 and TRBJ2-7; the D gene is possibly TRBD2 (6 bases). TRBV5-3 is noted as an ORF with a role that remains uncertain. CDR3 size: 17 residues. Trimming took off 6 bases at V and 3 bases at J, with 25 bases between the two ends. The CDR3 nucleotides are TGTGCCAGAATCTCCCCTCCCCTGGGCCTGGGGGGCTACGAGCAGTACTTC. Its translation: CARISPPLGLGGYEQYF.

This clone appeared a single time. CDR3: CASSYSAGDRGYTF. For the CDR3, the DNA is TGTGCCAGCAGTTACTCAGCAGGGGACCGTGGCTACACCTTC. The chain combines TRBV6-5 with TRBJ1-2; D is perhaps TRBD1 (6 bases). Germline V gives CDR1 MNHEY, CDR2 SVGAGI. Between the trimmed V and J ends, which lost 0 bases and 7 bases, there was a span of 12 bases. The CDR3 totals 14 residues.

The V gene is TRBV12-1, the J gene TRBJ2-5; the table's D call, TRBD2, was not checked against the DNA. TRBV12-1 is termed a pseudogene. The CDR3 has 20 amino acids. The CDR3 DNA reads as TGTGCCAGCAGCCTCATCCCTAGCGGGTTTGAGGGTAGGACCGAAGAGACCCAGTACTTC. As protein: CASSLIPSGFEGRTEETQYF.

This clone was detected only a few times. The chain recombines TRBV6-5 with TRBJ2-3, with TRBD2 matching over 8 bases. Germline trimming cut 7 bases from V and 3 bases from J; bases unmatched to any gene: 9. Germline-derived CDR1 and CDR2 are MNHEY and SVGAGI. The CDR3 totals 15 residues. In DNA, the CDR3 is TGTGCCAGCAACCCGGGGGGGAGTTGGACAGATACGCAGTATTTT. This translates into CASNPGGSWTDTQYF.

As regards this clone: Other DNA sequences in this sample translate to the same CDR3. This chain uses TRBV7-2 with TRBJ1-5; weak D call: TRBD1 (5 bases). Germline V gene data show CDR1 as SGHTA and CDR2 as FQGNSA. Trimming left V 3 bases short and J 7 bases short, with 10 bases between. The CDR3 is made up of 13 amino acids. The CDR3 DNA reads TGTGCCAGCAGCTTGGGGGGTTCCCAGCCCCAGCATTTT. This sequence encodes CASSLGGSQPQHF.

The gene calls are TRBV10-3 and TRBJ2-2; 7 bases are shared with TRBD1. This CDR3 comprises 15 residues. The germline gives CDR1 ENHRY, CDR2 SYGVKD. Germline trimming cut 6 bases from V and 2 bases from J; bases unmatched to any gene: 6. The CDR3 here is CAIRLQGSNTGELFF. As DNA, the CDR3 is TGTGCCATCAGATTACAGGGGAGCAACACCGGGGAGCTGTTTTTT.

The J gene is TRBJ2-3, the V gene TRBV5-1, with 10 bases aligning to TRBD1. The V gene's germline CDR1 is SGHRS and CDR2 YFSETQ. J gave up 4 bases and V 0 bases, and 5 bases lay outside the gene matches. This CDR3 has 16 residues. The CDR3 spells CASSLARTGGADTQYF. The CDR3 DNA reads as TGCGCCAGCAGCTTGGCCCGGACAGGGGGAGCAGATACGCAGTATTTT.

V usage is TRBV27 and J usage is TRBJ2-7, with TRBD1 matching over 12 bases. Germline V gene data show CDR1 as MNHEY and CDR2 as SMNVEV (reference sequence). The length of the CDR3 is 15 residues. Trimming took 2 bases from V and 6 from J; bases not matched to a gene: 5. The DNA of the CDR3 is TGTGCCAGCAGTTTACTCCGGGACAGGGGGCTCGAGCAGTACTTC. Its protein product is CASSLLRDRGLEQYF.